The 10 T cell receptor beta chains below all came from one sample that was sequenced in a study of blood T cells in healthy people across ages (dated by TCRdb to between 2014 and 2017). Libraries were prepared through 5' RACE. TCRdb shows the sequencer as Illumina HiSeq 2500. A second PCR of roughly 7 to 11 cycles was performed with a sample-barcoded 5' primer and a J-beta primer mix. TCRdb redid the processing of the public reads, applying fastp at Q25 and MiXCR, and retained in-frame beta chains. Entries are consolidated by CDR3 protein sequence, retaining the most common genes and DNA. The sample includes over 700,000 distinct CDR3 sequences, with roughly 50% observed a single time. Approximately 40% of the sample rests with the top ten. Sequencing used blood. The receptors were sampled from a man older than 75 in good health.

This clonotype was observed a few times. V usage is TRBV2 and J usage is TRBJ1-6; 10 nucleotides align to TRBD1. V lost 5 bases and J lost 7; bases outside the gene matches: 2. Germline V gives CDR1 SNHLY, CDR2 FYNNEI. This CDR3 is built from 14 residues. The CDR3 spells CASSRGQGNSPLHF. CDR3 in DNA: TGTGCCAGCAGTCGGGGACAGGGGAATTCACCCCTCCACTTT.

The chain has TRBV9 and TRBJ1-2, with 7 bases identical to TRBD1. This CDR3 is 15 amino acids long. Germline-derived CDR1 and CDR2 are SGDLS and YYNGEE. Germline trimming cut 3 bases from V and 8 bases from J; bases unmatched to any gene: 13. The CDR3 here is CASSGQGRFTWGYTF. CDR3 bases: TGTGCCAGCAGCGGACAGGGTAGATTTACGTGGGGCTACACCTTC.

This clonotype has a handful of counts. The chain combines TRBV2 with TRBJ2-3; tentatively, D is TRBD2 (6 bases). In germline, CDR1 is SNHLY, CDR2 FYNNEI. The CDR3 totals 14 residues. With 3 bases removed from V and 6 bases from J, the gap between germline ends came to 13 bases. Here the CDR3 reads CASSDSSEQDTQYF. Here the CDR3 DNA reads TGTGCCAGCAGTGATTCTAGCGAGCAGGATACGCAGTATTTT.

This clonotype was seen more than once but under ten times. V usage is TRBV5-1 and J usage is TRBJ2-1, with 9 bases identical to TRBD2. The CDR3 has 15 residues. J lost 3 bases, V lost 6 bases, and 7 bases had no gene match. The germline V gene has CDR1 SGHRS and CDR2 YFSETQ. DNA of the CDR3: TGCGCCAGCAAGTCACGTAGCGGGAGCTACAATGAGCAGTTCTTC. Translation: CASKSRSGSYNEQFF.

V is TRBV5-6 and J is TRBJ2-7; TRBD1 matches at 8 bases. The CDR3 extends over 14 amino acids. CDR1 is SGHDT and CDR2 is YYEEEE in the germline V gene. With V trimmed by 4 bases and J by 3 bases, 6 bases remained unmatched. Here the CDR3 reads CASSPGQEIYEQYF. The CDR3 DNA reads TGTGCCAGCAGCCCGGGACAGGAAATCTACGAGCAGTACTTC. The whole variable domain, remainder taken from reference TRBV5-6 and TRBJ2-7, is DAGVTQSPTHLIKTRGQQVTLRCSPKSGHDTVSWYQQALGQGPQFIFQYYEEEERQRGNFPDRFSGHQFPNYSSELNVNALLLGDSALYLCASSPGQEIYEQYFGPGTRLTVT.

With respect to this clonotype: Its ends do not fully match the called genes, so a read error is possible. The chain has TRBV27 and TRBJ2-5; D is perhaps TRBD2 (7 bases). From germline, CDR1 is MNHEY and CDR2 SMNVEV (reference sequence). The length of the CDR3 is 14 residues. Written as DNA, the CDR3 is TGTACCAGCAGTGCGGGGGCCTCGGGGGAGACCCAGTACTTC. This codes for CTSSAGASGETQYF.

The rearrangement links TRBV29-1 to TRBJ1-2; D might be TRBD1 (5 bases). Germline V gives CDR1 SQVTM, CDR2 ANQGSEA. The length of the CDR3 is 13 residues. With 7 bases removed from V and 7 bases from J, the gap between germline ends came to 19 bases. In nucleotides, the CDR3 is TGCAGCGCCTCGGGACGGGGGTCCGGTGGCTACACCTTC. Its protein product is CSASGRGSGGYTF.

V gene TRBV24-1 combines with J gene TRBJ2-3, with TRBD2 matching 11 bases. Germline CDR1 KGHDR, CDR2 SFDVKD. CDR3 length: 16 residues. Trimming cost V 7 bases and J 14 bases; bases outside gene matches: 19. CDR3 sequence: CATSGSSSGRVRYAYF. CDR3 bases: TGTGCCACCAGCGGGTCTAGTAGCGGGAGGGTCAGATACGCGTATTTT.

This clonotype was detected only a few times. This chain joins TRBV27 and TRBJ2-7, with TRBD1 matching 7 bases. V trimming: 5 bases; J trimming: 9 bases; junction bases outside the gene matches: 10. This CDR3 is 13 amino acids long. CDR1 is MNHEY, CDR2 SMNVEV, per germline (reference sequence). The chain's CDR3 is CASSPGTESRQYF. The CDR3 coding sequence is TGTGCCAGCAGTCCGGGGACAGAAAGTAGGCAGTACTTC.

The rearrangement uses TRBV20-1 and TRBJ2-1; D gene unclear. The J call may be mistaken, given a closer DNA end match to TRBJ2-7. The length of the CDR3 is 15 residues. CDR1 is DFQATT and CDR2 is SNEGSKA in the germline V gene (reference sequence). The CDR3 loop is CSAKRTDLSYNEQYF. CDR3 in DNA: TGCAGTGCTAAAAGGACGGACCTCTCCTACAATGAGCAGTACTTC.